The entry that follows covers one TCR beta chain sequence. Its antigen is still unknown. This sample is part of a study of T cell responses to AZD1222 COVID-19 vaccine. The table came from immunoSEQ multiplex PCR; TCRdb's copy has only in-frame clones and leaves some out. The table lists tens of thousands of clones, around 90% of them singletons. Broader study findings: At study baseline, merely six AZD1222 recipients were seropositive. Recipients of two AZD1222 doses showed rising Spike-specific TCR breadth and depth. Nearly half of the spike-specific TCRs reportedly recognize variant regions that carry no mutations. The sample set comprised mostly white British donors with more females, and clonal diversity was possibly underestimated.

Trimming cost V 1 base and J 2 bases, with 21 bases left between them. The CDR3 has 19 amino acids. Per the germline V gene, CDR1 is KGHSH and CDR2 is LQKENI. The source is an adult who received the AZD1222 COVID-19 vaccine. The gene calls are TRBV18 and TRBJ1-3; TRBD1 might be the D (6 bases). This sample comprised peripheral blood, obtained 28 days after the second AZD1222 dose. CDR3 sequence: CASSPRQGNLPGPGNTIYF. The CDR3, as DNA: TGTGCCAGCTCACCACGTCAGGGGAACTTACCTGGGCCTGGAAACACCATATATTTT. The whole variable domain, remainder taken from reference TRBV18 and TRBJ1-3, is NAGVMQNPRHLVRRRGQEARLRCSPMKGHSHVYWYRQLPEEGLKFMVYLQKENIIDESGMPKERFSAEFPKEGPSILRIQQVVRGDSAAYFCASSPRQGNLPGPGNTIYFGEGSWLTVV.